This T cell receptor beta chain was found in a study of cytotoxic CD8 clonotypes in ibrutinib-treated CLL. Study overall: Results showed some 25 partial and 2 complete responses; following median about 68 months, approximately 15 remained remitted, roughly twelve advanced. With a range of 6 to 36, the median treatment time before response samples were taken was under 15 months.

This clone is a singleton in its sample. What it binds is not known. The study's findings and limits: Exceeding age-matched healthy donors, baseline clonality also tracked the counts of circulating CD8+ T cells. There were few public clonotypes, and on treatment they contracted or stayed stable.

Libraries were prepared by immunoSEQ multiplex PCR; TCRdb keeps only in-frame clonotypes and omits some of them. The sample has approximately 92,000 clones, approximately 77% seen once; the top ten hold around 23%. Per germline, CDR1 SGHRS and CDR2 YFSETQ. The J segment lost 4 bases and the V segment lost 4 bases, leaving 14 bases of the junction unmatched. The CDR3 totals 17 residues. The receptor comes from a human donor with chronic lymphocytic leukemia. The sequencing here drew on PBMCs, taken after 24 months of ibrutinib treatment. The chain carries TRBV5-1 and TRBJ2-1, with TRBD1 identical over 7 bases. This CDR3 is CASSTQAAGTVYNEQFF. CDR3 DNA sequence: TGCGCCAGCAGCACGCAAGCGGCCGGGACAGTTTACAATGAGCAGTTCTTC.